Presented here are 19 T cell receptor beta chains from one specimen sequenced in a study of early T cells in non-severe SARS-CoV-2 infection (dated by TCRdb to the early 2020s). The library came from 5' RACE. The sequencer was a NextSeq 500. Using fastp at Q25 and MiXCR, TCRdb reprocessed the public reads and kept productive beta chains. Under each unique CDR3 protein, matching rows form one entry showing the most common genes and DNA. The table for this sample lists 97,000 or so distinct CDR3 sequences; around 10% of them were counted only once. Around 4.7% of the sample is in the top ten clones. This material consisted of whole blood, taken at baseline. These receptor sequences come from an adult who was a healthcare worker with PCR-confirmed SARS-CoV-2 infection or an uninfected control (not recorded which).

The chain is built from TRBV6-5 and TRBJ2-2, with TRBD1 matching over 7 bases. The J segment lost 7 bases and the V segment lost 8 bases, leaving 7 bases of the junction unmatched. The CDR3 is 13 amino acids. Germline loops: CDR1 MNHEY, CDR2 SVGAGI. The CDR3 nucleotides read TGTGCCAGCGCCAGGGGGACATTCGGGGAGCTGTTTTTT. The encoded protein is CASARGTFGELFF.

The V gene is TRBV25-1, the J gene TRBJ2-1; weak D call: TRBD2 (6 bases). Between the trimmed V and J ends, which lost 3 bases and 1 base, there was a span of 13 bases. The length of the CDR3 is 16 residues. Germline V gene lookup returns CDR1 MGHDK and CDR2 SYGVNS. The CDR3 DNA is TGTGCCAGCAGTGAGGGGGGATCACCATCCTACAATGAGCAGTTCTTC. Protein: CASSEGGSPSYNEQFF.

This clonotype came up a few times. The rearrangement uses TRBV5-4 and TRBJ2-2; possibly TRBD1 for D (6 bases). This CDR3 has 15 residues. Per germline, CDR1 SGHNT and CDR2 YYREEE (reference sequence). V was trimmed by 1 base and J by 1 base, leaving 8 bases between them. In nucleotides, the CDR3 is TGTGCCAGCAGCTTGCAACAGGGGAACACCGGGGAGCTGTTTTTT. Translating it yields CASSLQQGNTGELFF. The whole variable domain, filled in from reference TRBV5-4 and TRBJ2-2, reads ETGVTQSPTHLIKTRGQQVTLRCSSQSGHNTVSWYQQALGQGPQFIFQYYREEENGRGNFPPRFSGLQFPNYSSELNVNALELDDSALYLCASSLQQGNTGELFFGEGSRLTVL.

This clonotype was observed a handful of times. The chain carries TRBV7-9 and TRBJ2-3, with 13 bases that match TRBD2. The CDR3 has 19 residues. Unmatched junction bases numbered 12, after V lost 3 bases and J lost 3 bases. Per germline, CDR1 SEHNR and CDR2 FQNEAQ (reference sequence). The CDR3 DNA reads TGTGCCAGCAGCTTGGGGAGGACTAGCGGGAGAGAGGGGACAGATACGCAGTATTTT. Translated: CASSLGRTSGREGTDTQYF.

The table lists this clonotype with many counts. V is TRBV27 and J is TRBJ2-3; 7 positions agree with TRBD2. Losses at the gene ends were 4 bases for V and 0 bases for J; bases not matched to a gene: 7. Per germline, CDR1 MNHEY and CDR2 SMNVEV (reference sequence). CDR3 length: 16 residues. In DNA, the CDR3 is TGTGCCAGCAGTTCCCTGGCGGGGGTTAGCACAGATACGCAGTATTTT. Amino acid sequence: CASSSLAGVSTDTQYF.

This clonotype occurred many times. The chain carries TRBV25-1 and TRBJ2-7; the D gene could be TRBD1 or TRBD2 (5 bases each). The length of the CDR3 is 13 residues. From germline, CDR1 is MGHDK and CDR2 SYGVNS. Deletions cut 10 bases from V and 0 bases from J, with 13 bases between. The CDR3 loop is CATYRDGSYEQYF. The CDR3 nucleotides are TGTGCCACCTACCGGGACGGCTCCTACGAGCAGTACTTC.

CDR3 loop: CASSLARGNEKLFF. CDR3 nucleotides: TGTGCCAGCAGCTTGGCCAGGGGGAATGAAAAACTGTTTTTT. The chain employs TRBV5-6 and TRBJ1-4, with TRBD1 matching over 7 bases. Unmatched junction bases numbered 1, after V lost 0 bases and J lost 5 bases. The CDR3 is 14 residues long. The germline V gene encodes CDR1 SGHDT and CDR2 YYEEEE.

Ten or more counts support this clonotype. V is TRBV6-1 and J is TRBJ1-5, with D perhaps TRBD1 (6 bases). The CDR3 contains 14 residues. Germline V gene lookup returns CDR1 MNHNS and CDR2 SASEGT. V was clipped by 6 bases and J by 5 bases, with 14 bases between them. The CDR3 sequence: CASSPTGNDQPQHF. The CDR3 DNA reads TGTGCCAGCAGCCCTACAGGGAACGATCAGCCCCAGCATTTT.

This clonotype was detected ten times or more. The chain employs TRBV29-1 and TRBJ2-3, with D unresolved. V shed 6 bases and J shed 0 bases, with 10 bases lying between them. This CDR3 comprises 13 residues. Germline V CDR1 and CDR2: SQVTM, ANQGSEA. Written as DNA, the CDR3 is TGCAGCGTACGGCTGACTAGCACAGATACGCAGTATTTT. Residues: CSVRLTSTDTQYF.

This clonotype was counted ten times or more. The rearrangement joins TRBV7-2 to TRBJ2-6, with D perhaps given as TRBD1 or TRBD2 (5 bases each). The CDR3 consists of 15 residues. The V end lost 0 bases, the J end lost 4 bases, and 7 bases lay between the germline ends. Germline lookup yields CDR1 SGHTA and CDR2 FQGNSA. The DNA for the CDR3 is TGTGCCAGCAGCTTAGCAGGGGACGGGGCCAACGTCCTGACTTTC. Its translation: CASSLAGDGANVLTF. Drawing the rest from reference TRBV7-2 and TRBJ2-6, the complete variable domain is GAGVSQSPSNKVTEKGKDVELRCDPISGHTALYWYRQSLGQGLEFLIYFQGNSAPDKSGLPSDRFSAERTGGSVSTLTIQRTQQEDSAVYLCASSLAGDGANVLTFGAGSRLTVL.

The sample holds a few counts of this clonotype. The chain uses TRBV3-1 and TRBJ2-5; TRBD1 is a possible D gene (6 bases). This CDR3 contains 16 residues. Germline loops: CDR1 LGHDT, CDR2 YNNKEL (reference sequence). Trimming took 0 bases from V and 5 from J, leaving 16 bases between them. In DNA, the CDR3 is TGTGCCAGCAGCCAAGAGCGAGGCCCAAGGGGGGAGACCCAGTACTTC. Translated: CASSQERGPRGETQYF.

This clonotype came up a few times. The V and J genes are TRBV16 and TRBJ2-5; D not resolved. This CDR3 has 13 residues. Germline V gene lookup returns CDR1 KGHSY and CDR2 FQNENV. Deletions cut 1 base from V and 2 bases from J, with 5 bases between. The CDR3 here is CASSQLRQETQYF. In DNA, the CDR3 is TGTGCCAGCAGCCAATTAAGACAAGAGACCCAGTACTTC.

This clonotype has ten or more counts. The chain links TRBV5-4 to TRBJ2-7; 10 nucleotides match TRBD2. The CDR3 runs to 15 residues. With 4 bases clipped from V and 2 bases from J, the junction kept 6 bases outside the gene matches. Germline loops: CDR1 SGHNT, CDR2 YYREEE (reference sequence). CDR3 amino acids: CASSPRTSGAYEQYF. Written as DNA, the CDR3 is TGTGCCAGCAGCCCCCGGACTAGCGGCGCCTACGAGCAGTACTTC. The full variable domain, in which reference TRBV5-4 and TRBJ2-7 provide the parts outside the CDR3, is ETGVTQSPTHLIKTRGQQVTLRCSSQSGHNTVSWYQQALGQGPQFIFQYYREEENGRGNFPPRFSGLQFPNYSSELNVNALELDDSALYLCASSPRTSGAYEQYFGPGTRLTVT.

The CDR3 sequence: CASSMEGSSPLHF. The CDR3 DNA reads TGTGCCAGCAGCATGGAAGGATCTTCACCCCTCCACTTT. The rearrangement links TRBV9 to TRBJ1-6; D is unresolved. The CDR3 runs 13 residues. The germline gives CDR1 SGDLS, CDR2 YYNGEE. V shed 4 bases and J shed 9 bases, with 11 bases lying between them.

The chain combines TRBV29-1 with TRBJ1-5; D gene ambiguous. V was clipped by 4 bases and J by 4 bases, with 11 bases between them. Germline lookup yields CDR1 SQVTM and CDR2 ANQGSEA. This CDR3 region has 13 residues. CDR3 nucleotides: TGCAGCGTTGGACACGGCTTTAATCAGCCCCAGCATTTT. Translating gives CSVGHGFNQPQHF.

This chain joins TRBV12-3 or TRBV12-4 and TRBJ1-5; D not certain. The CDR3 has 13 residues. Trimming removed 5 bases at V and 1 base at J, with 6 bases between. The CDR3 coding sequence is TGTGCCAGCAGTGTCGACAGCAATCAGCCCCAGCATTTT. Protein: CASSVDSNQPQHF.

V gene TRBV11-2 combines with J gene TRBJ2-3; D remains unclear. The germline V and J ends were trimmed by 0 bases and 0 bases, with 10 bases remaining between them. The CDR3 spans 16 residues. Germline CDR1 and CDR2: SGHAT and FQNNGV. CDR3: CASSLDPRRSTDTQYF. The CDR3 DNA sequence: TGTGCCAGCAGCTTAGATCCCCGGCGGAGCACAGATACGCAGTATTTT.

V and J are TRBV4-2 and TRBJ1-5; D is perhaps TRBD1 (5 bases). The CDR3 is 15 residues long. Germline CDR1 reads LGHNA; CDR2 reads YNFKEQ. The germline V and J ends were trimmed by 0 bases and 1 base, with 7 bases remaining between them. The CDR3 nucleotides are TGTGCCAGCAGCCAAGATGCAGGGAGCAATCAGCCCCAGCATTTT. Its translation: CASSQDAGSNQPQHF.

V and J are TRBV20-1 and TRBJ2-1, with 8 bases that match TRBD2. V lost 1 base and J lost 6; bases outside the gene matches: 5. In germline, CDR1 is DFQATT, CDR2 SNEGSKA (reference sequence). CDR3 length equals 14 residues. In nucleotides, the CDR3 is TGCAGTGCTAGAGGCGGGACTAGTGGCAATGAGCAGTTCTTC. This encodes CSARGGTSGNEQFF.